A selection of T cell receptor beta chains follows, all from one sample in a study of blood T cell repertoires in COVID-19. The table came from immunoSEQ multiplex PCR; TCRdb's copy has only in-frame clones and leaves some out. This sample carries 90,000 to 150,000 clones, approximately 80% of them seen once, and the ten largest clones take 6.5% to 9.5%. Sequencing was carried out using peripheral blood. Every receptor here comes from a human donor in a cohort sampled during active COVID-19. Each CDR3 is given with its conserved first and last residue. D genes are given only for firm matches.

CDR3 protein,CDR3 length,D gene,J gene,V gene
CASSLAGNQPQHF,13,-,TRBJ1-5,TRBV5-1
CAGGVGGDGDEKLFF,15,-,TRBJ1-4,TRBV6-6
CASKSSQNTEAFF,13,-,TRBJ1-1,TRBV11-2
CAWSPRARHEQYF,13,-,TRBJ2-7,TRBV30
CATGQGATNEKLFF,14,TRBD1,TRBJ1-4,TRBV10-3
CAWRTSSGTGFYGANVLTF,19,TRBD1,TRBJ2-6,TRBV30
CASSDRAGDQPQHF,14,-,TRBJ1-5,TRBV6-1
CASSTGERSYEQYF,14,TRBD1,TRBJ2-7,TRBV27
CAISGTGINTQYF,13,TRBD1,TRBJ2-3,TRBV10-3
CASSIYAGEQPQHF,14,-,TRBJ1-5,TRBV19
CASSLGQTIYGYTF,14,-,TRBJ1-2,TRBV11-3
CASSPSGTEPEKLFF,15,TRBD1,TRBJ1-4,TRBV18
CASTEGVASPDTQYF,15,-,TRBJ2-3,TRBV6-5
CASGSTGPYGYTF,13,-,TRBJ1-2,TRBV5-1
CASSQQSGGGNQPQHF,16,TRBD1,TRBJ1-5,TRBV4-1
CASSLGLDEQYF,12,-,TRBJ2-7,TRBV12-3/TRBV12-4
CASSARTTGSYEQYF,15,-,TRBJ2-7,TRBV5-4
CASSQPREFGEQYF,14,-,TRBJ2-7,TRBV4-1
CASSARDRPMNTEAFF,16,TRBD1,TRBJ1-1,TRBV9
CASSWGTDSPLHF,13,-,TRBJ1-6,TRBV11-2
CASSLVGGSEAFF,13,-,TRBJ1-1,TRBV7-2
CASSPGGDLETQYF,14,-,TRBJ2-5,TRBV4-1
CASSPMTSYSNQPQHF,16,-,TRBJ1-5,TRBV18
CATSRTGGGYGYTF,14,-,TRBJ1-2,TRBV15
CASSQTTQGAGEAFF,15,TRBD1,TRBJ1-1,TRBV3-1/TRBV3-2
CASSATLMYYEQYF,14,-,TRBJ2-7,TRBV28
CASSSGGNQPQHF,13,-,TRBJ1-5,TRBV9
CASSYSSQGLNYGYTF,16,-,TRBJ1-2,TRBV6-5
CASSPPPRGGVRGTEAFF,18,-,TRBJ1-1,TRBV13